This TCR beta chain is from a study of blood T cell repertoires in COVID-19 (dated by TCRdb to between 2020 and 2021). For the wider study: Samples from collaborators originated in the United States, Italy and Spain and spanned both the acute and convalescent phases of COVID-19. The prospective study material was composed of cDNA or gDNA derived from T cells, B-cell-depleted T cells, or PBMCs. Subjects who had been exposed to COVID-19, were actively infected with it, or had recovered from it provided the deeply sampled blood TCRbeta repertoires that made up the dataset. The repertoires were released in a freely available public database meant as a resource for research on the immune response to SARS-CoV-2. The samples were drawn from the first 160 participants of the ongoing ImmuneRACE study and from roughly 1,300 subjects provided by 6 global collaborators. Nearly every sample came with metadata listing a de-identified subject ID, COVID-19 status, age in years and sex. Where HLA class I and class II types were available, the types were taken from metadata supplied by the sample provider, not from assay-based typing. What the authors observed across the whole study: The amount of clinical and demographic metadata varied by source and participant and was provided uncurated.

Between the V and J ends, shortened by 7 bases and 1 base respectively, the junction contains 14 bases. The CDR3, from cysteine to phenylalanine, totals 14 residues. This entry keeps only the CDR3 DNA: 42 bases, framed from base 1. CDR1 and CDR2 were assigned from the germline V gene (reference sequence) as LNHDA and SQIVND. As for this clone: Its antigen is still unknown. No clone much larger than this one lies a single base away; base qualities are absent.

The immunoSEQ Assay, a bias-controlled multiplex PCR, was used to amplify TCRbeta CDR3 regions from genomic DNA. In the authors' own workflow: The number of nucleated cells in each sample was estimated by amplification of reference gene primers within the assay. Sequence reads were collapsed and filtered to measure the absolute abundance of every unique TCRbeta CDR3 rearrangement. For each sample, productive Simpson clonality was calculated as the square root of Simpson's diversity index across productive rearrangements. TCRdb retrieved this table from immuneACCESS and kept in-frame rearrangements only. Not all clones are present; in checked studies, unresolved V genes account for under half, and no reason is known for the remainder. V and J calls and clone size follow that table, whereas D and trimming were derived from the DNA. In all, the sample holds roughly 150,000 clones, and around 80% of those were seen once. The ten most abundant clones make up 0.5% to 0.65% of the sample.

Whole blood was collected in K2EDTA tubes by collaborating institutions according to the institutions' own protocols. Collaborator samples were shipped for TCRbeta analysis as frozen whole blood, isolated PBMCs, or DNA extracted from either sample type. The receptor's source is a man in his sixties with acute or convalescent COVID-19. This chain joins TRBV19 to TRBJ2-7; the D segment could be TRBD1, given 5 matching bases. Specimen: peripheral blood. The DNA sequence reads TGTGCCAGTACCTCAGGACACGGGTCCTACGAGCAGTACTTC. The resulting protein is CASTSGHGSYEQYF.